These 27 T cell receptor beta chains came from one sample sequenced in a study of T cell clonotyping in hematopoietic cell transplantation. TCRdb's copy holds only in-frame clones and misses some; the assay was immunoSEQ multiplex PCR. The sample lists approximately 25,000 clones, 65% to 90% occurring once. This sample's time point: recipient sample about 28 days before transplant, after cytoreduction. The material was peripheral blood mononuclear cells, obtained before stem cell transplant. These receptors all come from an older woman with acute myeloid leukemia. Some clones in this sample may be carry-over from other donors' samples.

The chain is built from TRBV29-1 and TRBJ1-1; 7 bases are a match to TRBD1. The germline CDR1 and CDR2 sequences are SQVTM and ANQGSEA. This CDR3 has 13 amino acids. The V and J ends lost 5 bases and 0 bases, in that order; junction bases with no gene match: 3. The CDR3 sequence: CSVRTGLNTEAFF. In DNA form, the CDR3 reads TGCAGCGTTCGGACAGGACTGAACACTGAAGCTTTCTTT.

The DNA of the CDR3 is TGTGCCAGCAGGATGTCGGGAGGAGACAACTCCTACGAGCAGTACTTC. Protein product: CASRMSGGDNSYEQYF. The V call is TRBV7-2, the J call TRBJ2-7; 7 bases match TRBD2. The junction had 11 bases not matched to a gene; V was cut back by 6 bases and J by 0 bases. The CDR3 is 16 amino acids. The germline gives CDR1 SGHTA, CDR2 FQGNSA.

The chain employs TRBV13 and TRBJ1-2; D may be TRBD1 (6 bases). V was clipped by 7 bases and J by 7 bases, with 16 bases between them. There are 13 residues in the CDR3. Germline V gene lookup returns CDR1 PRHDT and CDR2 FYEKMQ (reference sequence). CDR3 DNA: TGTGCCAGCACCAGGGGAAGGCTCGCTGGCTACACCTTC. The encoded protein is CASTRGRLAGYTF.

The chain combines TRBV10-3 with TRBJ1-2; D gene ambiguous. This CDR3 spans 14 amino acids. The V and J ends lost 0 bases and 3 bases respectively, with 8 bases between them. Germline V gene lookup returns CDR1 ENHRY and CDR2 SYGVKD. CDR3 sequence (DNA): TGTGCCATCAGTGAGTCGGGCGGCTACTATGGCTACACCTTC. Translating gives CAISESGGYYGYTF.

The rearrangement uses TRBV2 and TRBJ1-4; D ambiguous. Trimming removed 6 bases from V and 8 bases from J, with 4 bases in between. Germline V lookup: CDR1 SNHLY, CDR2 FYNNEI. This CDR3 region has 10 residues. The CDR3 spells CASRIEKLFF. CDR3 nucleotides: TGTGCCAGCAGGATCGAAAAACTGTTTTTT.

The rearrangement links TRBV4-1 to TRBJ2-1; TRBD2 agrees at 10 bases. Germline values: CDR1 MGHRA, CDR2 YSYEKL. With V trimmed by 1 base and J by 7 bases, 7 bases remained unmatched. This CDR3 spans 16 amino acids. The DNA of the CDR3 is TGCGCCAGCAGCCAAGGGCAAGCGGGAGGGCTTAATGAGCAGTTCTTC. This gives the protein CASSQGQAGGLNEQFF.

V gene TRBV7-2 combines with J gene TRBJ2-7, with 9 bases fitting TRBD1. Trimming cost V 6 bases and J 6 bases; bases outside gene matches: 9. CDR1 SGHTA and CDR2 FQGNSA come from the germline V gene. This CDR3 is 14 amino acids long. This CDR3 reads CASRLIQGASEQYF. The DNA of the CDR3 is TGTGCCAGCAGACTCATACAGGGGGCTAGCGAGCAGTACTTC.

The gene calls are TRBV7-3 and TRBJ2-3; either TRBD1 or TRBD2 may supply D (6 bases each). The CDR3 totals 16 residues. V shed 4 bases and J shed 4 bases, with 18 bases lying between them. CDR1 SGHTA and CDR2 FQGTGA come from the germline V gene. Here the CDR3 reads CASSWGAGMGADTQYF. Written as DNA, the CDR3 is TGTGCCAGCAGCTGGGGGGCAGGGATGGGCGCAGATACGCAGTATTTT.

V is TRBV6-5 and J is TRBJ1-3; D is uncertain. Trimming pared 0 bases from V and 0 bases from J, leaving 9 bases between. The CDR3 extends over 16 amino acids. The germline gives CDR1 MNHEY, CDR2 SVGAGI. The CDR3 sequence is CASSYSGSTSGNTIYF. CDR3 sequence (DNA): TGTGCCAGCAGTTACTCAGGTTCCACCTCTGGAAACACCATATATTTT.

The chain employs TRBV7-2 and TRBJ1-5, with TRBD1 matching 10 bases. The CDR3 consists of 16 residues. Trimming removed 5 bases from V and 5 bases from J; junction bases left unmatched: 9. Germline assignment: CDR1 SGHTA and CDR2 FQGNSA. The chain's CDR3 is CASSAGDRGHHQPQHF. The CDR3 DNA follows: TGTGCCAGCAGCGCCGGGGACAGGGGTCACCATCAGCCCCAGCATTTT.

The chain has TRBV19 and TRBJ1-2; TRBD1 matches 8 bases. The CDR3 is 12 amino acids. CDR1 and CDR2 from the germline V gene are LNHDA and SQIVND (reference sequence). V lost 10 bases to trimming and J lost 4 bases; unmatched junction nucleotides: 5. CDR3 in amino acids: CATADRVYGYTF. CDR3 in DNA: TGTGCCACCGCGGACAGGGTCTATGGCTACACCTTC. The whole variable domain, filled in from reference TRBV19 and TRBJ1-2, reads DGGITQSPKYLFRKEGQNVTLSCEQNLNHDAMYWYRQDPGQGLRLIYYSQIVNDFQKGDIAEGYSVSREKKESFPLTVTSAQKNPTAFYLCATADRVYGYTFGSGTRLTVV.

The chain links TRBV5-1 to TRBJ1-1; 7 positions agree with TRBD1. The CDR3 length is 16 residues. Germline V gene data show CDR1 as SGHRS and CDR2 as YFSETQ. Unmatched junction bases numbered 10, after V lost 4 bases and J lost 1 base. CDR3 in DNA: TGCGCCAGCAGCCCCTCCCCAGGGGGAAGGAACACTGAAGCTTTCTTT. Its protein product is CASSPSPGGRNTEAFF.

The J gene is TRBJ1-5, the V gene TRBV6-6; no clear D gene. This CDR3 is built from 15 residues. From germline, CDR1 is MNHNY and CDR2 SVGAGI (reference sequence). Trimming removed 0 bases at V and 6 bases at J, with 12 bases between. The DNA for the CDR3 is TGTGCCAGCAGTTACTCGGCGGGTGGTGGTCAGCCCCAGCATTTT. Its translation is CASSYSAGGGQPQHF.

The V call is TRBV27, the J call TRBJ2-1; 9 positions match TRBD2. CDR1 and CDR2 from the germline V gene are MNHEY and SMNVEV (reference sequence). The CDR3 contains 14 residues. The CDR3 is CADSGSGSKSEQFF. The CDR3 bases are TGTGCTGACTCTGGTAGCGGGAGCAAATCTGAGCAGTTCTTC.

CDR3: CASSFTDDEQFF. The CDR3 DNA reads TGTGCCAGCAGTTTTACGGACGATGAGCAGTTCTTC. The V gene is TRBV6-5, the J gene TRBJ2-1; D remains ambiguous. There are 12 residues in the CDR3. V was cut by 4 bases and J by 8 bases, with 9 bases left in between. CDR1 MNHEY and CDR2 SVGAGI come from the germline V gene.

V and J are TRBV7-6 and TRBJ2-1; the match to TRBD2 covers 7 bases. J lost 1 base, V lost 1 base, and 7 bases had no gene match. Germline V lookup: CDR1 SGHVS, CDR2 FNYEAQ. The CDR3 has 17 residues. The CDR3: CASSLDVAGSSYNEQFF. In DNA, the CDR3 is TGTGCCAGCAGCTTAGATGTAGCGGGTAGTTCCTACAATGAGCAGTTCTTC.

The genes are TRBV7-9 and TRBJ2-1; D is perhaps TRBD1 (5 bases). The germline V and J ends were trimmed by 0 bases and 2 bases, with 8 bases remaining between them. CDR1 SEHNR and CDR2 FQNEAQ come from the germline V gene (reference sequence). The CDR3 extends over 15 amino acids. The CDR3 sequence is CASSLALGPYNEQFF. In DNA form, the CDR3 reads TGTGCCAGCAGCTTAGCTTTGGGGCCCTACAATGAGCAGTTCTTC. Filled out from reference TRBV7-9 and TRBJ2-1, the complete variable domain reads DTGVSQNPRHKITKRGQNVTFRCDPISEHNRLYWYRQTLGQGPEFLTYFQNEAQLEKSRLLSDRFSAERPKGSFSTLEIQRTEQGDSAMYLCASSLALGPYNEQFFGPGTRLTVL.

The V and J genes are TRBV28 and TRBJ1-5, with unresolved D. Trimming cost V 3 bases and J 6 bases, with 15 bases left between them. Germline V lookup: CDR1 MDHEN, CDR2 SYDVKM. The CDR3 totals 15 residues. The CDR3 sequence is CASSLAGGSVQPQHF. The CDR3 coding sequence is TGTGCCAGCAGTTTGGCAGGAGGAAGTGTTCAGCCCCAGCATTTT.

This chain connects TRBV19 to TRBJ1-5, with D hard to call. Germline V CDR1 and CDR2: LNHDA, SQIVND (reference sequence). V was clipped by 7 bases and J by 7 bases, with 14 bases between them. The CDR3 sequence is 13 residues long. This chain's CDR3 is CASTGGIGQPQHF. For the CDR3, the DNA is TGTGCCAGTACGGGCGGGATTGGGCAGCCCCAGCATTTT.

This clone was seen a few times. The chain combines TRBV6-5 with TRBJ1-1; tentatively, D is TRBD1 (5 bases). Trimming pared 5 bases from V and 0 bases from J, leaving 13 bases between. Germline V gene sequence: CDR1 MNHEY, CDR2 SVGAGI. This CDR3 has 15 residues. The CDR3 DNA reads as TGTGCCAGCAGTCGGGCGGGACCGATGAACACTGAAGCTTTCTTT. Protein: CASSRAGPMNTEAFF.

CDR3 DNA sequence: TGTGCCAGCACCCCTCGGGGCAGGGCGACAGATACGCAGTATTTT. It codes for CASTPRGRATDTQYF. The chain carries TRBV28 and TRBJ2-3; D may correspond to TRBD1 or TRBD2 (5 bases each). This CDR3 has 15 residues. Germline values: CDR1 MDHEN, CDR2 SYDVKM. Trimming took off 7 bases at V and 3 bases at J, with 17 bases between the two ends.

CDR3 in amino acids: CASSDTGLSNQPQHF. The CDR3 coding sequence is TGTGCCAGCAGTGATACAGGGTTGAGCAATCAGCCCCAGCATTTT. The chain links TRBV2 to TRBJ1-5, with D maybe TRBD1 (6 bases). The germline V gene has CDR1 SNHLY and CDR2 FYNNEI. CDR3 length: 15 residues. V was cut by 3 bases and J by 1 base, with 10 bases left in between.

CDR3 in DNA: TGTGCCAGCAGCTCCAATAGGGACAATCCGAACACTGAAGCTTTCTTT. Its translation is CASSSNRDNPNTEAFF. The chain carries TRBV7-9 and TRBJ1-1, with D maybe TRBD1 (6 bases). The CDR3 loop spans 16 amino acids. CDR1 is SEHNR, CDR2 FQNEAQ, per germline (reference sequence). Trimming left V 4 bases short and J 1 base short, with 16 bases between.

The chain links TRBV7-2 to TRBJ2-1; D uncertain. This CDR3 has 13 residues. V was cut by 3 bases and J by 6 bases, with 9 bases left in between. Germline CDR1 SGHTA, CDR2 FQGNSA. The CDR3 DNA reads as TGTGCCAGCAGCTTCATGAGTAGCAATGAGCAGTTCTTC. Protein sequence: CASSFMSSNEQFF.

The chain carries TRBV4-3 and TRBJ2-1, with D uncertain. CDR3 size: 13 residues. V lost 0 bases to trimming and J lost 4 bases, with 4 bases between them. CDR1 and CDR2 (germline): LGHNA, YSLEER. This CDR3 reads CASSQDGYNEQFF. In DNA, the CDR3 is TGCGCCAGCAGCCAAGACGGATACAATGAGCAGTTCTTC.

The rearrangement uses TRBV6-1 and TRBJ1-2, with 8 bases fitting TRBD1. The CDR3 spans 14 residues. CDR1 is MNHNS and CDR2 is SASEGT in the germline V gene. V gave up 1 base and J gave up 6 bases; unmatched junction bases: 4. In DNA, the CDR3 is TGTGCCAGCAGTGAAGGTCAGGGGGCGAATGGCTACACCTTC. Protein: CASSEGQGANGYTF.

The chain combines TRBV7-2 with TRBJ1-4; TRBD1 aligns across 11 bases. CDR1 SGHTA and CDR2 FQGNSA come from the germline V gene. This CDR3 is 16 amino acids long. Trimming cost V 1 base and J 10 bases; bases outside gene matches: 8. CDR3 DNA sequence: TGTGCCAGCAGCTTAGAACCGGGACAGGGGGGCGGAAAACTGTTTTTT. Translating it yields CASSLEPGQGGGKLFF.